What follows is one T cell receptor beta chain and its context. What it binds is unknown. The sample comes from a study of radiotherapy plus CTLA-4 blockade in lung cancer. Study findings and constraints: Early shifts in blood T cell clones, with interferon-beta, reportedly predicted response best.

Produced via immunoSEQ multiplex PCR; TCRdb's table is partial and in-frame only. The sample yields tens of thousands of clones, around 75% seen once. This CDR3 spans 17 amino acids. Germline V gives CDR1 SGHAT, CDR2 FQNNGV. The source of this sequence is a human donor with non-small cell lung cancer that progressed on radiotherapy plus ipilimumab. V gene TRBV11-2 combines with J gene TRBJ2-5; perhaps TRBD1 as D (6 bases). The J call may not be correct, given that the DNA end is closer to TRBJ2-7. Sequenced material: peripheral blood, taken from a patient treated with radiotherapy plus ipilimumab. CDR3 protein: CASSQPGGQGRGYEQYF. For the CDR3, the DNA is TGTGCCAGCAGCCAACCCGGAGGTCAAGGCAGGGGTTACGAGCAGTACTTC.